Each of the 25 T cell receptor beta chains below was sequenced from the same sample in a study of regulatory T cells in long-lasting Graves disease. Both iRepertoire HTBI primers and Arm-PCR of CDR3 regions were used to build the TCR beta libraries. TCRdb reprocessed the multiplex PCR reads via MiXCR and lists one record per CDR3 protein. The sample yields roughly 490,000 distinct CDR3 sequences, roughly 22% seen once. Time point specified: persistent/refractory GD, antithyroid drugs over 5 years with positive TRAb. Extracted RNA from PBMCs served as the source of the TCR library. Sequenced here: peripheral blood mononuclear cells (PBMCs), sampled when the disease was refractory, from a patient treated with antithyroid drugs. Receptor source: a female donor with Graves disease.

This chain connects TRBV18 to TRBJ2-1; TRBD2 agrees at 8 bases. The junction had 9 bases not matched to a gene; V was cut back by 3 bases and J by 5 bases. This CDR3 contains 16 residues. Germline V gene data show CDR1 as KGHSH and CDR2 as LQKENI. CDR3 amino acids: CASSPELAENHNEQFF. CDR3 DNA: TGTGCCAGCTCACCCGAACTAGCGGAAAACCACAATGAGCAGTTCTTC.

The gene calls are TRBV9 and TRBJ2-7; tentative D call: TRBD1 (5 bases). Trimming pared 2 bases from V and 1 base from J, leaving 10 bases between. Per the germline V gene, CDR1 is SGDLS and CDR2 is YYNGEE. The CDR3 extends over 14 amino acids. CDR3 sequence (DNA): TGTGCCAGCAGCGTTGGACATCAGTCCTACGAGCAGTACTTC. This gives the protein CASSVGHQSYEQYF.

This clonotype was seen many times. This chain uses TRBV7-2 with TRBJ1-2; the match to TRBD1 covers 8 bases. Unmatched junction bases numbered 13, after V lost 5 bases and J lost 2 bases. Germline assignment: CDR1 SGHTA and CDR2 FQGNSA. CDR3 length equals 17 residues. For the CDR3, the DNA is TGTGCCAGCAGCCCCTTTAATAACAGGGGGGCAAACTATGGCTACACCTTC. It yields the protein CASSPFNNRGANYGYTF.

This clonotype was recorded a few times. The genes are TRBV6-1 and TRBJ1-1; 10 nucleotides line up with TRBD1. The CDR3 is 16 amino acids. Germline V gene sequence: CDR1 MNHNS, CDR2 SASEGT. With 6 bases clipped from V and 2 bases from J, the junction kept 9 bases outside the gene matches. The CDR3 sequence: CASSPGTGAFNTEAFF. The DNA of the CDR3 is TGTGCCAGCAGCCCCGGGACAGGGGCTTTTAACACTGAAGCTTTCTTT.

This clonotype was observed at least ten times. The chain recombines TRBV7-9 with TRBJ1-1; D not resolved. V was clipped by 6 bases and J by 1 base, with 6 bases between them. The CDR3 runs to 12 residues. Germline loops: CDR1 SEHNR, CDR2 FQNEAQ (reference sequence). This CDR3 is CASRTQNTEAFF. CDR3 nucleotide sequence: TGTGCCAGCAGAACCCAGAACACTGAAGCTTTCTTT.

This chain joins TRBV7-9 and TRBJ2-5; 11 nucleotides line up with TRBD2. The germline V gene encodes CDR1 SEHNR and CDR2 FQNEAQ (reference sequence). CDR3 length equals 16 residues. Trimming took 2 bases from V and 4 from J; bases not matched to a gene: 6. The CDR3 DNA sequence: TGTGCCAGCAGCTTACTACTAGCGGGAGTGTCAGAGACCCAGTACTTC. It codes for CASSLLLAGVSETQYF. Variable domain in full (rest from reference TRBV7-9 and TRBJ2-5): DTGVSQNPRHKITKRGQNVTFRCDPISEHNRLYWYRQTLGQGPEFLTYFQNEAQLEKSRLLSDRFSAERPKGSFSTLEIQRTEQGDSAMYLCASSLLLAGVSETQYFGPGTRLLVL.

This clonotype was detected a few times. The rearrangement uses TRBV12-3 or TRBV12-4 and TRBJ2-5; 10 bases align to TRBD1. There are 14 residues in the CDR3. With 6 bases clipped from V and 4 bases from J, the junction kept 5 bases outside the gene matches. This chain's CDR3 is CASSGQGGGETQYF. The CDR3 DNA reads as TGTGCCAGCAGCGGACAGGGGGGAGGAGAGACCCAGTACTTC.

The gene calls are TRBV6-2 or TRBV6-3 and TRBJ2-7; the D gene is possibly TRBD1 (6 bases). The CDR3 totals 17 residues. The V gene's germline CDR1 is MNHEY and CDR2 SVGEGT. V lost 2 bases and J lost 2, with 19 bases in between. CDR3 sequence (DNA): TGTGCCAGCAGTTACATACAGGACAGCCTTCGTACCTACGAGCAGTACTTC. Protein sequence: CASSYIQDSLRTYEQYF.

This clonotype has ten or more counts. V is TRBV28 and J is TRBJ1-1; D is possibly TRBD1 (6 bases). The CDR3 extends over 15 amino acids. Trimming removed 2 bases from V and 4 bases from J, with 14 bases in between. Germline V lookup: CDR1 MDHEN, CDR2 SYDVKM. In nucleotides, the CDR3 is TGTGCCAGCAGTTTAAGTCTCGGGGGGCTCACTGAAGCTTTCTTT. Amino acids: CASSLSLGGLTEAFF.

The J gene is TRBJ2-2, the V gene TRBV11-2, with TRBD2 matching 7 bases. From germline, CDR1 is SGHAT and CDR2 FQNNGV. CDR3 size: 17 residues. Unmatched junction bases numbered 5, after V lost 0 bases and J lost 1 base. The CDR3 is CASSLDLAGVNTGELFF. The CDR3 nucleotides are TGTGCCAGCAGCTTAGATCTGGCGGGGGTGAACACCGGGGAGCTGTTTTTT.

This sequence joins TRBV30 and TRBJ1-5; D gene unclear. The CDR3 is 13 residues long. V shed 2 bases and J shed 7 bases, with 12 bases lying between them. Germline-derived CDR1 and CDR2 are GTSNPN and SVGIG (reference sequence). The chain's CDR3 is CAWSRVPGQPQHF. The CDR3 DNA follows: TGTGCCTGGAGTAGGGTCCCTGGGCAGCCCCAGCATTTT.

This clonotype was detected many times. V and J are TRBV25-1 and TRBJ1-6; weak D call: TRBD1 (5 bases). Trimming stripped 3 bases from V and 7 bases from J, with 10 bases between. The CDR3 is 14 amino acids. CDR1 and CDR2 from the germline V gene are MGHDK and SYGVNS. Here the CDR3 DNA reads TGTGCCAGCAGTGACAGGGTTGTCAATTCACCCCTCCACTTT. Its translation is CASSDRVVNSPLHF.

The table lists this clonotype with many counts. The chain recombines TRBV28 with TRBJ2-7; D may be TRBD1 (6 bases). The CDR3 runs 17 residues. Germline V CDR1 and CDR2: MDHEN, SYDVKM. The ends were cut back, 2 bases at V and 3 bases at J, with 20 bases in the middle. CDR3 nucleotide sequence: TGTGCCAGCAGTTTAGGTGGAAGGACAGCTACCTTCTACGAGCAGTACTTC. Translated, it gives CASSLGGRTATFYEQYF.

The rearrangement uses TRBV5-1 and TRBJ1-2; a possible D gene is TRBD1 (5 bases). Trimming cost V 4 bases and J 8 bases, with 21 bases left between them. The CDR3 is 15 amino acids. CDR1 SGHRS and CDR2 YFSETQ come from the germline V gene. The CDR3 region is CASSLDGGPGFGYTF. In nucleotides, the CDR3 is TGCGCCAGCAGCCTGGACGGAGGCCCAGGGTTCGGCTACACCTTC.

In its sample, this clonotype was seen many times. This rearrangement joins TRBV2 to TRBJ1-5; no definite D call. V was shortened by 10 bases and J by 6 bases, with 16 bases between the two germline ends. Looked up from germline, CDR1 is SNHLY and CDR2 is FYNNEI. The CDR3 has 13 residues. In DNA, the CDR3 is TGTGCCACCAGGAGCTGGCTGGGTCAGCCCCAGCATTTT. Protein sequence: CATRSWLGQPQHF.

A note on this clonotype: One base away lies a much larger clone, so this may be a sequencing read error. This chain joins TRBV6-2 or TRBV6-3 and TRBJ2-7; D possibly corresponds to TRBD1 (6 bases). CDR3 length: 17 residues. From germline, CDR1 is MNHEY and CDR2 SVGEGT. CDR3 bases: TGTGCCAGCAGTTACTCGCTTCGGACAGATGCCTCCTACGAGCAGTGCTTC. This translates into CASSYSLRTDASYEQCF.

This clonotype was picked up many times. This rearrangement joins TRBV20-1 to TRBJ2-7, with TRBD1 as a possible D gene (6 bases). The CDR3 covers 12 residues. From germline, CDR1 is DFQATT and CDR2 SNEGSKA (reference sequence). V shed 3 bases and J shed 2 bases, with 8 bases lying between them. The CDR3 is CSASHRAYEQYF. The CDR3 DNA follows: TGCAGTGCTAGTCACAGGGCCTACGAGCAGTACTTC.

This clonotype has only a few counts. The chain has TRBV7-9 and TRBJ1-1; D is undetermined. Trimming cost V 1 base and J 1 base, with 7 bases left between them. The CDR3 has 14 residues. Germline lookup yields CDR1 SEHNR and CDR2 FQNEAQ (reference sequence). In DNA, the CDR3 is TGTGCCAGCAGCTTAGGGGTTGAGAACACTGAAGCTTTCTTT. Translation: CASSLGVENTEAFF.

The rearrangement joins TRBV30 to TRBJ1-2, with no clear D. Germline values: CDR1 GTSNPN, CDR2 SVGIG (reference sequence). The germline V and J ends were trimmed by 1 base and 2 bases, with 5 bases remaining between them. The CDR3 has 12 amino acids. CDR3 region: CAWSAQNYGYTF. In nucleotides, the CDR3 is TGTGCCTGGAGTGCACAGAACTATGGCTACACCTTC.

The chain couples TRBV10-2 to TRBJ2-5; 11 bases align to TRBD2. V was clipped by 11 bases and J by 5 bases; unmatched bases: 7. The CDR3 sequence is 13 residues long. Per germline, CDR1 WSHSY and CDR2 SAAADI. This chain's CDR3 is CAGSGGAGETQYF. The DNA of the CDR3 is TGCGCCGGTAGCGGGGGGGCGGGGGAGACCCAGTACTTC.

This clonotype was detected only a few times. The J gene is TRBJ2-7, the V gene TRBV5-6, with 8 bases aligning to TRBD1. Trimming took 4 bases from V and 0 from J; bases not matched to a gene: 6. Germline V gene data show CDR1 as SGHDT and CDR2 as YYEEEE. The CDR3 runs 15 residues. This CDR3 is CASSRRGRLSYEQYF. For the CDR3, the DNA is TGTGCCAGCAGCCGCAGGGGGCGGCTCTCCTACGAGCAGTACTTC.

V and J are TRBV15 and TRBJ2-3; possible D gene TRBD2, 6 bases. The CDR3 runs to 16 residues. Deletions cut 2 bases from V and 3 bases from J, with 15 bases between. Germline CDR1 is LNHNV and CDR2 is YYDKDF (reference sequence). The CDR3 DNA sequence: TGTGCCACCAGCAGATCTACTAGCCCAACGACAGATACGCAGTATTTT. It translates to CATSRSTSPTTDTQYF.

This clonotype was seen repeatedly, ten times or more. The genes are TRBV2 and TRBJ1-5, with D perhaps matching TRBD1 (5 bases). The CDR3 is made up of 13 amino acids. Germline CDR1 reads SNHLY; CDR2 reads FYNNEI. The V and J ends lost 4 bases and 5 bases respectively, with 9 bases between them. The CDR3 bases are TGTGCCAGCAGTGTTTGGGGCGATCAGCCCCAGCATTTT. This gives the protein CASSVWGDQPQHF.

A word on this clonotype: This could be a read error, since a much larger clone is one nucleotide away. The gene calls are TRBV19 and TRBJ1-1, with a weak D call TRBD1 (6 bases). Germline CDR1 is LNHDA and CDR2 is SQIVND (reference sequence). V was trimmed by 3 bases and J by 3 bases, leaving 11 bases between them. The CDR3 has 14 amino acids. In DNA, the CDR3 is TGTGCCAGTAGTATCGGACAGATGGACACTGAAGCTTTCTTT. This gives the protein CASSIGQMDTEAFF. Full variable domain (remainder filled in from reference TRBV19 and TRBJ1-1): DGGITQSPKYLFRKEGQNVTLSCEQNLNHDAMYWYRQDPGQGLRLIYYSQIVNDFQKGDIAEGYSVSREKKESFPLTVTSAQKNPTAFYLCASSIGQMDTEAFFGQGTRLTVV.

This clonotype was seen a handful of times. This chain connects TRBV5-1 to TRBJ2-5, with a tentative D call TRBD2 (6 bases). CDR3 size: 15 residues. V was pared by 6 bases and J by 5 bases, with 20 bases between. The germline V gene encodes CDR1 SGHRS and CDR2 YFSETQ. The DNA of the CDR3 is TGCGCCAGCACCAAGGGGATGGGACTCCGGGAGACCCAGTACTTC. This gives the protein CASTKGMGLRETQYF.